The 27 T cell receptor beta chains below all came from one sample that was sequenced in a study of identical twins. A single record per CDR3 protein comes from TCRdb applying MiXCR to the 5' RACE reads. The repertoire holds about 470,000 distinct CDR3 sequences, 20% to 25% seen once, with about 2.7% in the top ten. The same data also went into a second study, on T cells expressing NK-cell markers.

The sample consisted of CD4+ T cells sorted from blood. Receptors were obtained from a woman under 30 in good health.

The CDR3: CASSYDRGFGEAFF. Written as DNA, the CDR3 is TGCGCCAGCAGCTACGACAGGGGGTTCGGGGAAGCTTTCTTT. The chain recombines TRBV5-1 with TRBJ1-1; 9 nucleotides align to TRBD1. V gave up 3 bases and J gave up 8 bases; unmatched junction bases: 8. This CDR3 is 14 amino acids long. Germline lookup yields CDR1 SGHRS and CDR2 YFSETQ. Using reference TRBV5-1 and TRBJ1-1 for the parts outside the CDR3, the full variable domain is KAGVTQTPRYLIKTRGQQVTLSCSPISGHRSVSWYQQTPGQGLQFLFEYFSETQRNKGNFPGRFSGRQFSNSRSEMNVSTLELGDSALYLCASSYDRGFGEAFFGQGTRLTVV.

This clonotype showed up just a few times. The chain joins TRBV10-3 to TRBJ2-7; D gene uncertain. Looked up from germline, CDR1 is ENHRY and CDR2 is SYGVKD. V was cut by 6 bases and J by 3 bases, with 6 bases left in between. The CDR3 has 11 amino acids. The CDR3 region has the DNA TGTGCCATCAGCGATAACTACGAGCAGTACTTC. It is translated as CAISDNYEQYF.

There are many counts of this clonotype. The chain links TRBV4-2 to TRBJ1-1; D uncertain. Trimming cost V 0 bases and J 1 base, with 12 bases left between them. The CDR3 covers 16 residues. Germline V gene lookup returns CDR1 LGHNA and CDR2 YNFKEQ. The CDR3 region is CASSQDVTVGNTEAFF. In DNA form, the CDR3 reads TGTGCCAGCAGCCAAGATGTCACAGTAGGGAACACTGAAGCTTTCTTT.

In this sample, this clonotype turned up a few times. J is TRBJ2-7 and V is TRBV10-3; 8 bases are a match to TRBD1. After removal of 6 bases from V and 2 bases from J, the junction contained 3 bases not matched to a gene. The CDR3 loop spans 13 amino acids. The V gene's germline CDR1 is ENHRY and CDR2 SYGVKD. CDR3 protein: CAIRRQGTYEQYF. The CDR3 DNA reads TGTGCCATCAGGAGACAGGGGACCTACGAGCAGTACTTC.

This clonotype was seen more than once but under ten times. The chain is built from TRBV6-1 and TRBJ1-5; D may be TRBD1 (6 bases). This CDR3 comprises 15 residues. V lost 4 bases to trimming and J lost 1 base, with 11 bases between them. Germline V gene lookup returns CDR1 MNHNS and CDR2 SASEGT. CDR3 sequence (DNA): TGTGCCAGCAGTGGAAGGACAGCAAGCAATCAGCCCCAGCATTTT. Protein: CASSGRTASNQPQHF.

This rearrangement joins TRBV12-3 or TRBV12-4 to TRBJ1-2; 7 bases match TRBD1. This CDR3 is built from 13 residues. With V trimmed by 6 bases and J by 4 bases, 5 bases remained unmatched. The CDR3 sequence is CASSRQGPYGYTF. The CDR3 DNA sequence: TGTGCCAGCAGCCGACAGGGTCCCTATGGCTACACCTTC.

This clonotype was recorded a few times. The chain combines TRBV20-1 with TRBJ2-7, with D hard to call. Per the germline V gene, CDR1 is DFQATT and CDR2 is SNEGSKA (reference sequence). Trimming pared 4 bases from V and 3 bases from J, leaving 16 bases between. The CDR3 extends over 14 amino acids. The CDR3 region is CSAKAAPGYYEQYF. DNA of the CDR3: TGCAGTGCTAAAGCAGCGCCCGGATACTACGAGCAGTACTTC.

The V and J genes are TRBV29-1 and TRBJ1-5; possibly TRBD1 for D (6 bases). This CDR3 has 15 residues. The V end lost 4 bases, the J end lost 6 bases, and 19 bases lay between the germline ends. CDR1 and CDR2 from the germline V gene are SQVTM and ANQGSEA. CDR3 sequence: CSVAYTGTRGQPQHF. CDR3 coding DNA: TGCAGCGTTGCGTATACAGGGACTCGGGGTCAGCCCCAGCATTTT.

This clonotype has only a few counts. This rearrangement joins TRBV4-2 to TRBJ2-7, with TRBD2 matching over 8 bases. There are 16 residues in the CDR3. V lost 1 base to trimming and J lost 0 bases; unmatched junction nucleotides: 5. CDR1 and CDR2 from the germline V gene are LGHNA and YNFKEQ. This chain's CDR3 is CASSQAQLADSYEQYF. As DNA, the CDR3 is TGTGCCAGCAGCCAAGCGCAACTAGCGGACTCCTACGAGCAGTACTTC.

This clonotype was counted only a few times. The chain employs TRBV15 and TRBJ1-5, with D maybe TRBD1 (5 bases). The V end was cut by 1 base, the J end by 0 bases, with 13 bases between. The length of the CDR3 is 17 residues. CDR1 is LNHNV, CDR2 YYDKDF, per germline (reference sequence). CDR3 amino acids: CATSRALDSYSNQPQHF. The CDR3 DNA is TGTGCCACCAGCAGAGCCTTAGACAGCTATAGCAATCAGCCCCAGCATTTT.

J is TRBJ1-4 and V is TRBV7-8; the match to TRBD1 covers 7 bases. Germline V gene data show CDR1 as SGHVS and CDR2 as FQNEAQ. Trimming took 5 bases from V and 10 from J; bases not matched to a gene: 7. The CDR3 is made up of 13 amino acids. In DNA form, the CDR3 reads TGTGCCAGCAGCACGGACGGACAGGCAAAACTGTTTTTT. It encodes CASSTDGQAKLFF. The complete variable domain, with remaining parts taken from reference TRBV7-8 and TRBJ1-4, reads GAGVSQSPRYKVAKRGQDVALRCDPISGHVSLFWYQQALGQGPEFLTYFQNEAQLDKSGLPSDRFFAERPEGSVSTLKIQRTQQEDSAVYLCASSTDGQAKLFFGSGTQLSVL.

This chain connects TRBV25-1 to TRBJ1-2, with D possibly being TRBD1 (5 bases). The CDR3 consists of 13 residues. The V gene's germline CDR1 is MGHDK and CDR2 SYGVNS. V was trimmed by 6 bases and J by 0 bases, leaving 8 bases between them. The CDR3 reads CASRGETNYGYTF. As DNA, the CDR3 is TGTGCCAGCAGGGGGGAAACTAACTATGGCTACACCTTC.

This clonotype turned up a few times. The rearrangement links TRBV6-5 to TRBJ2-3; the D call may be TRBD1 or TRBD2 (5 bases each). Trimming cost V 2 bases and J 1 base, with 7 bases left between them. Per germline, CDR1 MNHEY and CDR2 SVGAGI. This CDR3 region has 14 residues. As DNA, the CDR3 is TGTGCCAGCAGTTACCGGGACGGCACAGATACGCAGTATTTT. Protein sequence: CASSYRDGTDTQYF.

This chain joins TRBV12-3 or TRBV12-4 and TRBJ2-7; 10 nucleotides align to TRBD2. The CDR3 sequence is 15 residues long. J gave up 5 bases and V 3 bases, and 7 bases lay outside the gene matches. The CDR3, as DNA: TGTGCCAGCAGTTTGAAGCGGGGGGGTTTGGACGAGCAGTACTTC. Translating it yields CASSLKRGGLDEQYF.

This chain uses TRBV29-1 with TRBJ2-5; TRBD2 matches at 11 bases. Germline V gene data show CDR1 as SQVTM and CDR2 as ANQGSEA. The trim removed 3 bases at V and 7 bases at J, leaving 10 bases unmatched. CDR3 size: 15 residues. The CDR3 loop reads CSVELSSGRLGTQYF. The CDR3 nucleotides read TGCAGCGTTGAGTTGTCTAGCGGGAGGTTGGGGACCCAGTACTTC.

This clonotype was observed a handful of times. The chain links TRBV6-2 or TRBV6-3 to TRBJ2-7; no firm D call. Trimming removed 8 bases from V and 9 bases from J, with 14 bases in between. Looked up from germline, CDR1 is MNHEY and CDR2 is SVGEGT. The length of the CDR3 is 11 residues. The CDR3 sequence is CASGSFLTQYF. The DNA for the CDR3 is TGTGCCAGCGGCTCTTTTCTAACGCAGTACTTC.

A few counts support this clonotype. The rearrangement links TRBV10-3 to TRBJ1-1; no clear D gene. The length of the CDR3 is 13 residues. Germline values: CDR1 ENHRY, CDR2 SYGVKD. The V and J ends lost 1 base and 1 base respectively, with 4 bases between them. CDR3 amino acids: CAISELWNTEAFF. DNA for the CDR3: TGTGCCATCAGTGAGTTATGGAACACTGAAGCTTTCTTT.

The chain combines TRBV6-4 with TRBJ2-2; 11 bases agree with TRBD2. CDR1 is MRHNA, CDR2 SNTAGT, per germline. J gave up 0 bases and V 8 bases, and 2 bases lay outside the gene matches. The CDR3 covers 15 residues. This CDR3 reads CASRTSGSNTGELFF. The DNA of the CDR3 is TGTGCCAGCCGGACTAGCGGGTCGAACACCGGGGAGCTGTTTTTT.

This clonotype was found many times. This sequence joins TRBV5-1 and TRBJ2-3; D may be TRBD1 or TRBD2 (5 bases each). Deletions cut 0 bases from V and 6 bases from J, with 14 bases between. This CDR3 contains 15 residues. Germline V lookup: CDR1 SGHRS, CDR2 YFSETQ. The CDR3 DNA is TGCGCCAGCAGCTTGGCCGGAGGTGGGGCCGATACGCAGTATTTT. This sequence encodes CASSLAGGGADTQYF.

This clonotype was seen more than once but under ten times. The V gene is TRBV12-3 or TRBV12-4, the J gene TRBJ2-5, with D perhaps TRBD2 (6 bases). Between the trimmed V and J ends, which lost 7 bases and 2 bases, there was a span of 8 bases. The CDR3 has 12 amino acids. The CDR3 reads CASTAGQETQYF. The CDR3 DNA is TGTGCCAGCACGGCGGGGCAAGAGACCCAGTACTTC.

This rearrangement joins TRBV4-1 to TRBJ2-3, with 12 bases identical to TRBD2. The V and J ends lost 2 bases and 6 bases, in that order; junction bases with no gene match: 9. The CDR3 is 17 residues long. Germline V gene lookup returns CDR1 MGHRA and CDR2 YSYEKL. CDR3 coding DNA: TGCGCCAGCAGCCAACAAGCAGAGACTAGCGGGAGTGATACGCAGTATTTT. Translation gives CASSQQAETSGSDTQYF.

This clonotype showed up many times. The chain couples TRBV12-3 or TRBV12-4 to TRBJ2-5; D gene ambiguous. The CDR3 runs 13 residues. The ends were cut back, 2 bases at V and 5 bases at J, with 9 bases in the middle. CDR3 sequence (DNA): TGTGCCAGCAGTTTACGACCCTTCGAGACCCAGTACTTC. Amino acids: CASSLRPFETQYF.

In this sample, this clonotype turned up many times. At one end the junction does not follow the germline gene, possibly because of a read error. V usage is TRBV20-1 and J usage is TRBJ2-3, with D unresolved. Germline CDR1 reads DFQATT; CDR2 reads SNEGSKA (reference sequence). The CDR3 is 10 amino acids. CDR3 bases: TGCAGTGCTGTAGGACGAGTTAGAGGTTTT. The encoded protein is CSAVGRVRGF.

The chain carries TRBV12-3 or TRBV12-4 and TRBJ1-1; D remains unclear. The CDR3 totals 14 residues. The ends were cut back, 3 bases at V and 6 bases at J, with 14 bases in the middle. The CDR3 spells CASSFISGVAEAFF. DNA of the CDR3: TGTGCCAGCAGTTTCATCTCTGGGGTGGCTGAAGCTTTCTTT.

This clonotype was counted between two and nine times. The chain carries TRBV5-1 and TRBJ2-3; D call uncertain. V was clipped by 0 bases and J by 2 bases, with 7 bases between them. The CDR3 covers 14 residues. The germline V gene has CDR1 SGHRS and CDR2 YFSETQ. DNA for the CDR3: TGCGCCAGCAGCTTGGCACTCCTCACAGATACGCAGTATTTT. Protein: CASSLALLTDTQYF.

The V call is TRBV6-5, the J call TRBJ1-2; D is uncertain. The CDR3 sequence is 14 residues long. The ends were cut back, 2 bases at V and 2 bases at J, with 9 bases in the middle. Germline V gene sequence: CDR1 MNHEY, CDR2 SVGAGI. CDR3 sequence (DNA): TGTGCCAGCAGTTACGCGGGAACCAACTATGGCTACACCTTC. This sequence encodes CASSYAGTNYGYTF.

This clonotype has only a few counts. The chain uses TRBV14 and TRBJ2-1; D unresolved. CDR1 is SGHDN, CDR2 FVKESK, per germline. The CDR3 is made up of 15 amino acids. Trimming took off 1 base at V and 4 bases at J, with 11 bases between the two ends. The DNA for the CDR3 is TGTGCCAGCAGCCAAGCAACAGCGATTTACAATGAGCAGTTCTTC. Its protein product is CASSQATAIYNEQFF. Drawing the rest from reference TRBV14 and TRBJ2-1, the complete variable domain is EAGVTQFPSHSVIEKGQTVTLRCDPISGHDNLYWYRRVMGKEIKFLLHFVKESKQDESGMPNNRFLAERTGGTYSTLKVQPAELEDSGVYFCASSQATAIYNEQFFGPGTRLTVL.